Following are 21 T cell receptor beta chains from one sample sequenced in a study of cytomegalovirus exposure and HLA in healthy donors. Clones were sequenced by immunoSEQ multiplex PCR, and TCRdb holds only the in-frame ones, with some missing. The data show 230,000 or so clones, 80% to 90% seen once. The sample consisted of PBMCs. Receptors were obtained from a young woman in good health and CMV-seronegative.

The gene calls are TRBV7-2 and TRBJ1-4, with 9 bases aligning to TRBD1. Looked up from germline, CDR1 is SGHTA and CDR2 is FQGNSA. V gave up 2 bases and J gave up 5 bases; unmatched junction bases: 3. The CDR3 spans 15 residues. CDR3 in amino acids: CASSLLGTGNEKLFF. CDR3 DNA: TGTGCCAGCAGCTTACTCGGGACAGGGAATGAAAAACTGTTTTTT.

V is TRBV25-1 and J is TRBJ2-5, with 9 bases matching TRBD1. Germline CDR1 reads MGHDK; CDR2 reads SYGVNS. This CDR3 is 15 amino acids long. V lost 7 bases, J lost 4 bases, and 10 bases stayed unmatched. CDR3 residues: CASIAGQGKGETQYF. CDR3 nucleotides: TGTGCCAGCATCGCGGGACAGGGTAAGGGAGAGACCCAGTACTTC.

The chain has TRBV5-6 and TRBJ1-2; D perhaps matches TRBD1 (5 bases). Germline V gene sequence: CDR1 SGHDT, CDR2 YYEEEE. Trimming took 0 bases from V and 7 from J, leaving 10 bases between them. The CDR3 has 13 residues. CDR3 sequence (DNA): TGTGCCAGCAGCTTGGCCGCAGGGATTGGCTACACCTTC. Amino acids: CASSLAAGIGYTF.

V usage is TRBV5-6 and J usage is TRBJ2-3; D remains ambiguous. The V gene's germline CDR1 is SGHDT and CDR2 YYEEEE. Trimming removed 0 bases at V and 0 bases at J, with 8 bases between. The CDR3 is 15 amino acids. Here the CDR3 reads CASSLAGSSTDTQYF. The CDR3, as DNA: TGTGCCAGCAGCTTGGCCGGTAGCAGCACAGATACGCAGTATTTT.

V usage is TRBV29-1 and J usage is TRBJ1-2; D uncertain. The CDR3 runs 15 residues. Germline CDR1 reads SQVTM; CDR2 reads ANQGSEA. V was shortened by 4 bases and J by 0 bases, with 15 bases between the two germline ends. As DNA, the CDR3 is TGCAGCGTTGGGGCTGATCGGCTTTCTAACTATGGCTACACCTTC. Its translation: CSVGADRLSNYGYTF. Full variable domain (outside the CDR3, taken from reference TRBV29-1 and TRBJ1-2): SAVISQKPSRDICQRGTSLTIQCQVDSQVTMMFWYRQQPGQSLTLIATANQGSEATYESGFVIDKFPISRPNLTFSTLTVSNMSPEDSSIYLCSVGADRLSNYGYTFGSGTRLTVV.

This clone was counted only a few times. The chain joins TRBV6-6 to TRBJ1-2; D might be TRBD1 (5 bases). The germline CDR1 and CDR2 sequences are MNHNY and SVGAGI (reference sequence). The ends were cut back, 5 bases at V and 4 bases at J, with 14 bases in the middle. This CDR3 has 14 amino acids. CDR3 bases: TGTGCCAGCAGTACCCTTTACAGGCCCTATGGCTACACCTTC. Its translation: CASSTLYRPYGYTF.

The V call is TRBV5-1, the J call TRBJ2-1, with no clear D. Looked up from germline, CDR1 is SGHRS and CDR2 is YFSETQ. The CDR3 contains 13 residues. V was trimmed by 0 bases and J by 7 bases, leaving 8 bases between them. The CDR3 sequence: CASSLAQWNEQFF. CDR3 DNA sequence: TGCGCCAGCAGCTTGGCCCAGTGGAATGAGCAGTTCTTC.

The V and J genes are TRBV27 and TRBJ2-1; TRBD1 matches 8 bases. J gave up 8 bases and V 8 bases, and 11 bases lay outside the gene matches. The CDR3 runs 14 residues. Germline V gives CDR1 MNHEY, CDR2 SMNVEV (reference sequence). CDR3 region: CASALQGVRDEQFF. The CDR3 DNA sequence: TGTGCCAGCGCACTACAGGGGGTACGGGATGAGCAGTTCTTC.

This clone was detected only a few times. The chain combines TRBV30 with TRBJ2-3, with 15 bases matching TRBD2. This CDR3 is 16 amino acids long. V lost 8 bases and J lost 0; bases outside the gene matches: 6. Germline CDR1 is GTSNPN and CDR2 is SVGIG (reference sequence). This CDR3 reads CATGTSGRSSTDTQYF. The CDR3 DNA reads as TGTGCCACGGGGACTAGCGGGAGGAGTAGCACAGATACGCAGTATTTT.

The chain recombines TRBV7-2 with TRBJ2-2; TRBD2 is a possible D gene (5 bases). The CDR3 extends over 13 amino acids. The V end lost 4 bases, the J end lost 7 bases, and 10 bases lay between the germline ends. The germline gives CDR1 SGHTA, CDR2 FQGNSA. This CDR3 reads CASSSYEGGELFF. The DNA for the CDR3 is TGTGCCAGCAGCTCCTACGAGGGCGGGGAGCTGTTTTTT. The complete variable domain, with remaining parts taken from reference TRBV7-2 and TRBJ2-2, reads GAGVSQSPSNKVTEKGKDVELRCDPISGHTALYWYRQSLGQGLEFLIYFQGNSAPDKSGLPSDRFSAERTGGSVSTLTIQRTQQEDSAVYLCASSSYEGGELFFGEGSRLTVL.

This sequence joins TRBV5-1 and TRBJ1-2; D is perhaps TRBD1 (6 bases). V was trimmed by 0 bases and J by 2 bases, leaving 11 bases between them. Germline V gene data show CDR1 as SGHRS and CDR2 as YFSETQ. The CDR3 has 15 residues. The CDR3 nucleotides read TGCGCCAGCAGCTTGGGGCCAGGGGAAAACTATGGCTACACCTTC. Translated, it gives CASSLGPGENYGYTF.

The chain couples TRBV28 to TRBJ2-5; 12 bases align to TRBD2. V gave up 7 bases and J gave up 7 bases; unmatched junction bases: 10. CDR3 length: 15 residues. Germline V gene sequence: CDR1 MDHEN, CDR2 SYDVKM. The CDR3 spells CASTKLAGGPGTQYF. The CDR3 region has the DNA TGTGCCAGCACCAAACTAGCGGGAGGCCCAGGGACCCAGTACTTC.

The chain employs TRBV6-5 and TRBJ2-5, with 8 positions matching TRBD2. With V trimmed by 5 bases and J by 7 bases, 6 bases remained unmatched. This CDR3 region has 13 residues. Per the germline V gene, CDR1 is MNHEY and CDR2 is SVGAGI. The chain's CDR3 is CASSPGLVATQYF. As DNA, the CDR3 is TGTGCCAGCAGTCCGGGACTAGTAGCGACCCAGTACTTC.

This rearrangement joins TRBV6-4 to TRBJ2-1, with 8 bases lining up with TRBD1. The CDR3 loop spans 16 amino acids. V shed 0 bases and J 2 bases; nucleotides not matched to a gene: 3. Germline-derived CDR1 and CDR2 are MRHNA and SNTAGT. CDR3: CASSDSTGAPYNEQFF. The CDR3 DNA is TGTGCCAGCAGTGACTCGACAGGGGCGCCCTACAATGAGCAGTTCTTC.

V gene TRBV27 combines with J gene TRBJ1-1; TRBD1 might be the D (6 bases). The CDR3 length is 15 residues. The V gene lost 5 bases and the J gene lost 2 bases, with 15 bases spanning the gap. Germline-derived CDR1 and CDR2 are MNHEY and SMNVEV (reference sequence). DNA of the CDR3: TGTGCCAGCAGTACCACAGGGTGGGGTAACACTGAAGCTTTCTTT. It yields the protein CASSTTGWGNTEAFF.

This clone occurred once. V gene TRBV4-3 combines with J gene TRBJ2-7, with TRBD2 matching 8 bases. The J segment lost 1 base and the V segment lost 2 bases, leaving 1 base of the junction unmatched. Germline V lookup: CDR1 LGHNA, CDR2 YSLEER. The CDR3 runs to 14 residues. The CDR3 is CASSQTSGSYEQYF. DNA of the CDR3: TGCGCCAGCAGCCAAACTAGCGGATCCTACGAGCAGTACTTC.

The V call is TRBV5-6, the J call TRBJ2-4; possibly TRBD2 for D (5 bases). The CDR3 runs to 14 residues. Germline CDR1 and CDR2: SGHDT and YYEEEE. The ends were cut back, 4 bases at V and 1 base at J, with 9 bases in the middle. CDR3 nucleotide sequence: TGTGCCAGCAGCAACGGGGTTGCCAAAAACATTCAGTACTTC. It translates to CASSNGVAKNIQYF.

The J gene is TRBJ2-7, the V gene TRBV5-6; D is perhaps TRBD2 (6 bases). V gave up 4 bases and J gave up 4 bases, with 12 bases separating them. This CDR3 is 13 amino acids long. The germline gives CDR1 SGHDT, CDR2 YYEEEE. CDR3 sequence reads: CASSKGRTYEQYF. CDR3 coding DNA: TGTGCCAGCAGCAAAGGGAGGACGTACGAGCAGTACTTC.

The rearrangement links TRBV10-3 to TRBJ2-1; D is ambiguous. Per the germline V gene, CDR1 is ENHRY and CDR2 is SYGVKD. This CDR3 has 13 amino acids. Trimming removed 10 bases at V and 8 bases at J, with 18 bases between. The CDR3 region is CATLPGLWDEQFF. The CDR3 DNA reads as TGTGCCACCCTCCCTGGGCTCTGGGATGAGCAGTTCTTC.

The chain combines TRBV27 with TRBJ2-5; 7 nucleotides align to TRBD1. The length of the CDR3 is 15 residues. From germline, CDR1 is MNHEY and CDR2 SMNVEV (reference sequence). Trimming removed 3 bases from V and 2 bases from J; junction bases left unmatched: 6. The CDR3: CASSLAPGQQETQYF. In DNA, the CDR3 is TGTGCCAGCAGTTTGGCACCGGGACAGCAAGAGACCCAGTACTTC.

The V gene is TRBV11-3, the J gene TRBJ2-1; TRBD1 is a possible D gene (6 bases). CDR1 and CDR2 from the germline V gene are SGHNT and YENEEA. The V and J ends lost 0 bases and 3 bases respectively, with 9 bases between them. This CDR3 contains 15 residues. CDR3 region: CASSLDGQSYNEQFF. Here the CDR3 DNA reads TGTGCCAGCAGCTTAGATGGACAGAGCTACAATGAGCAGTTCTTC.